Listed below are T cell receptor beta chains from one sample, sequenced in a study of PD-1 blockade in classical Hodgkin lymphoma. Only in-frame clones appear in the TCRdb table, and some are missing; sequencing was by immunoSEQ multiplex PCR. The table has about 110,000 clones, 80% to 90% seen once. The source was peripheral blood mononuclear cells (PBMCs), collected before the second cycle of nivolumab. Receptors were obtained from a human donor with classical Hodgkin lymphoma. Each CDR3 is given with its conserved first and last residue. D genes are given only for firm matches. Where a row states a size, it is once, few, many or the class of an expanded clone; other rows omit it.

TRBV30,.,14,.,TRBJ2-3,CAWGVGLGADTQYF,TGTGCCTGGGGGGTGGGATTAGGGGCAGATACGCAGTATTTT
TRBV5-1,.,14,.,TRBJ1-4,CASSLPLGNEKLFF,TGCGCCAGCAGCTTGCCTCTGGGTAATGAAAAACTGTTTTTT
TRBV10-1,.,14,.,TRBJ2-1,CASSRASSYNEQFF,TGCGCCAGCAGTAGGGCTAGCTCCTACAATGAGCAGTTCTTC
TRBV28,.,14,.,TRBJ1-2,CASSLPISGYGYTF,TGTGCCAGCAGCCTACCTATCTCGGGCTATGGCTACACCTTC
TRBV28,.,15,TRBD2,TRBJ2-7,CASRTSGRRVYEQYF,TGTGCCAGCAGGACTAGCGGCCGAAGGGTGTACGAGCAGTACTTC
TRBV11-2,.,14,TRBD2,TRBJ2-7,CASSASGPYYEQYF,TGTGCCAGCAGCGCTAGCGGGCCTTACTACGAGCAGTACTTC
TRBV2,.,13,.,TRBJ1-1,CASSTDRWTEAFF,TGTGCCAGCAGTACAGATAGATGGACTGAAGCTTTCTTT
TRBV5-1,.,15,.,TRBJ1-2,CASSPGDSDVYGYTF,TGCGCCAGCAGCCCCGGGGACTCCGACGTATATGGCTACACCTTC
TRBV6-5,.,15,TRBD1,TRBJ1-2,CASTTRTGVWYGYTF,TGTGCCAGCACCACAAGGACAGGGGTGTGGTATGGCTACACCTTC
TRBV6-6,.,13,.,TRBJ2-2,CAGGTGYDGELFF,TGTGCCGGAGGTACAGGGTATGACGGGGAGCTGTTTTTT
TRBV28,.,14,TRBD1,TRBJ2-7,CASYRTGGSYEQYF,TGTGCCAGCTACCGGACAGGGGGCTCCTACGAGCAGTACTTC
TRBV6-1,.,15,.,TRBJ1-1,CASSEEAEANTEAFF,TGTGCCAGCAGTGAAGAGGCCGAGGCGAACACTGAAGCTTTCTTT
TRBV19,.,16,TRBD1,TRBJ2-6,CASADRGTSGANVLTF,TGTGCCAGCGCAGACAGGGGGACCTCTGGGGCCAACGTCCTGACTTTC
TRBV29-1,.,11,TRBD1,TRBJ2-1,CSARQGLEQFF,TGCAGCGCCCGACAGGGCTTGGAGCAGTTCTTC
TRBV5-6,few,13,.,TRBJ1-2,CASSLDRVDGYTF,TGTGCCAGCAGCTTGGACAGGGTCGATGGCTACACCTTC
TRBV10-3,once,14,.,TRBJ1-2,CAISESGPVYGYTF,TGTGCCATCAGTGAGTCAGGTCCTGTCTATGGCTACACCTTC
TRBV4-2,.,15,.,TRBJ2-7,CASSQDQAGRPEQYF,TGTGCCAGCAGCCAAGATCAGGCAGGGCGGCCCGAGCAGTACTTC
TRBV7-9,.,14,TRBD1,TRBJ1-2,CASSPGQGFDGYTF,TGTGCCAGCAGCCCGGGACAGGGTTTTGATGGCTACACCTTC
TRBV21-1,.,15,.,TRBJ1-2,CASSKDKGRRKGYTF,TGTGCCAGCAGCAAAGACAAGGGTAGGCGAAAGGGCTACACCTTC
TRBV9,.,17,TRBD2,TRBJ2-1,CASSTAFSGRGDNEQFF,TGTGCCAGCAGCACCGCGTTTAGCGGGAGGGGGGACAATGAGCAGTTCTTC
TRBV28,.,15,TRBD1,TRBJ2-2,CASRPGQKNTGELFF,TGTGCCAGCAGACCGGGACAGAAAAACACCGGGGAGCTGTTTTTT
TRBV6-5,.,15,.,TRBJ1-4,CASSYSRGPNEKLFF,TGTGCCAGCAGTTACTCGCGGGGCCCGAATGAAAAACTGTTTTTT
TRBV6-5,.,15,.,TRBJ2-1,CASSYSSGPYNEQFF,TGTGCCAGCAGTTACTCTAGCGGCCCGTACAATGAGCAGTTCTTC
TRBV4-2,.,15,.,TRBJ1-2,CASTSSRGGPYGYTF,TGTGCCAGCACCAGCAGCCGGGGGGGGCCCTATGGCTACACCTTC
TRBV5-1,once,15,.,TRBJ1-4,CASSLAWGLGEKLFF,TGCGCCAGCAGCTTGGCGTGGGGTTTAGGGGAAAAACTGTTTTTT